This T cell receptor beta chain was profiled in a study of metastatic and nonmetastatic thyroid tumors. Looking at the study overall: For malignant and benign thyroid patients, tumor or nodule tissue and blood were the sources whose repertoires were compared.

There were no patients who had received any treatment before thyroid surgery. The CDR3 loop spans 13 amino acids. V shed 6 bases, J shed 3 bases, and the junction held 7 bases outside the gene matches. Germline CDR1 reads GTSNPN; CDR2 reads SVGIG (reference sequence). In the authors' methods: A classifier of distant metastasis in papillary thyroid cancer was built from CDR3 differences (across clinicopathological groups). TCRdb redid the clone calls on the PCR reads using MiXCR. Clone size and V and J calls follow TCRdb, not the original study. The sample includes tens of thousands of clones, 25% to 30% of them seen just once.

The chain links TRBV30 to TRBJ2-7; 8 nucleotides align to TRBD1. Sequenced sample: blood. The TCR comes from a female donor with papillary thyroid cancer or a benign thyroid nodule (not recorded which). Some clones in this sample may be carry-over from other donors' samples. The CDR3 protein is CACTDRGGYEQYF. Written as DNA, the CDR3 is TGTGCCTGCACAGACAGGGGTGGCTACGAGCAGTACTTC.